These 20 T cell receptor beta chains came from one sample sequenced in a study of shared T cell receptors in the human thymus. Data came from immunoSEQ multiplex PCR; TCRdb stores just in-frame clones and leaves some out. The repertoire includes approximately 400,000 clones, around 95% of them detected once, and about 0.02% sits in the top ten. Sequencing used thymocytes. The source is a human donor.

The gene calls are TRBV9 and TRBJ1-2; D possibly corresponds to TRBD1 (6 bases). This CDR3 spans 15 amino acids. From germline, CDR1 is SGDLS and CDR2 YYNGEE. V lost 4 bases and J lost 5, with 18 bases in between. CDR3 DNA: TGTGCCAGCAGCTCAAGGAACAGGGACCTTTATGGCTACACCTTC. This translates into CASSSRNRDLYGYTF.

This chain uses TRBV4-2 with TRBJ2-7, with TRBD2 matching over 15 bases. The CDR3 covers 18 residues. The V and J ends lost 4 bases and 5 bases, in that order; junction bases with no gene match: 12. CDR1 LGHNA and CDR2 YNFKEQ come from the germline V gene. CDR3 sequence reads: CASSRAGLAGGPGNEQYF. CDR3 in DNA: TGTGCCAGCAGCCGAGCCGGACTAGCGGGAGGGCCAGGCAACGAGCAGTACTTC.

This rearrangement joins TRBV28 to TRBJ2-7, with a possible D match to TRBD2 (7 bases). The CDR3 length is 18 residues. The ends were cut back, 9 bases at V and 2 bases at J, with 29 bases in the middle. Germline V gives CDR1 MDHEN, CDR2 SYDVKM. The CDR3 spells CASRKTPWGGPIPYEQYF. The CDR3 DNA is TGTGCCAGTAGAAAAACGCCTTGGGGGGGGCCGATCCCCTACGAGCAGTACTTC.

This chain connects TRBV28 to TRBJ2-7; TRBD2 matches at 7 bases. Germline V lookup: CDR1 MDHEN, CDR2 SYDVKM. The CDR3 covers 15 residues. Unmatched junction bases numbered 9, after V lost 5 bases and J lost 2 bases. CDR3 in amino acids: CASSLPSGETYEQYF. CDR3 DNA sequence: TGTGCCAGCAGTCTCCCCAGCGGGGAGACCTACGAGCAGTACTTC. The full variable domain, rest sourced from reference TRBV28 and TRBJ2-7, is DVKVTQSSRYLVKRTGEKVFLECVQDMDHENMFWYRQDPGLGLRLIYFSYDVKMKEKGDIPEGYSVSREKKERFSLILESASTNQTSMYLCASSLPSGETYEQYFGPGTRLTVT.

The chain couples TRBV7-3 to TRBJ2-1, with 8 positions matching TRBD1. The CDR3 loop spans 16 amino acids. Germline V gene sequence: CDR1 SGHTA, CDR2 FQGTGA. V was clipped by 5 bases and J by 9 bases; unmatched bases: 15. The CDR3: CASSQTEQGVKGEQFF. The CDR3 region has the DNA TGTGCCAGCAGCCAAACCGAACAGGGGGTGAAGGGTGAGCAGTTCTTC.

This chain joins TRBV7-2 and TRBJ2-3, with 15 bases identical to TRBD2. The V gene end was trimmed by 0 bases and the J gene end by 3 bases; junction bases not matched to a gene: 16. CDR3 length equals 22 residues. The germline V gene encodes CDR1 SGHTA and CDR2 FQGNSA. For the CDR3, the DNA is TGTGCCAGCAGCTTAGCTCACCGGACTAGCGGGAGGGTCCGTTTTCTTACAGATACGCAGTATTTT. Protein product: CASSLAHRTSGRVRFLTDTQYF. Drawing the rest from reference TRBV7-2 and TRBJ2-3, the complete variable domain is GAGVSQSPSNKVTEKGKDVELRCDPISGHTALYWYRQSLGQGLEFLIYFQGNSAPDKSGLPSDRFSAERTGGSVSTLTIQRTQQEDSAVYLCASSLAHRTSGRVRFLTDTQYFGPGTRLTVL.

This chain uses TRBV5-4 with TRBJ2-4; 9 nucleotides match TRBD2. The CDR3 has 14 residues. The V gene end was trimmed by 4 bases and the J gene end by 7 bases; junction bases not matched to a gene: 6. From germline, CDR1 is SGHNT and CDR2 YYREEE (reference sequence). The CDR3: CASSPHSGGNIQYF. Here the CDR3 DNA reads TGTGCCAGCAGCCCCCACAGCGGGGGGAACATTCAGTACTTC.

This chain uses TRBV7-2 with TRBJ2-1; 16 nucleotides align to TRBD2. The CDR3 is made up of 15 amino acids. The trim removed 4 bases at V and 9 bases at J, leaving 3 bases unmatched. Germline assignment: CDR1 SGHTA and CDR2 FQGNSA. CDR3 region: CASSSGTSGRGEQFF. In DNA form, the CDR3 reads TGTGCCAGCAGCTCTGGGACTAGCGGGAGGGGTGAGCAGTTCTTC. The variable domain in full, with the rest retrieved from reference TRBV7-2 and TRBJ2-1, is GAGVSQSPSNKVTEKGKDVELRCDPISGHTALYWYRQSLGQGLEFLIYFQGNSAPDKSGLPSDRFSAERTGGSVSTLTIQRTQQEDSAVYLCASSSGTSGRGEQFFGPGTRLTVL.

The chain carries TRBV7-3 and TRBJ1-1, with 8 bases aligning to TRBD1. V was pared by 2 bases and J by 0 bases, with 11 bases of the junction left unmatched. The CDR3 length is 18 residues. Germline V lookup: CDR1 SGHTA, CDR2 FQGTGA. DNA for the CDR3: TGTGCCAGCAGCTTATACGGCCAGGGGGCGGAAATGAACACTGAAGCTTTCTTT. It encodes CASSLYGQGAEMNTEAFF.

CDR3 nucleotide sequence: TGCGCCAGCAGCGCCCCCCGGAGGGGGGAAGATACGCAGTATTTT. Protein: CASSAPRRGEDTQYF. The V call is TRBV5-1, the J call TRBJ2-3; D is perhaps TRBD1 or TRBD2 (6 bases each). V gave up 4 bases and J gave up 5 bases, with 17 bases separating them. Germline-derived CDR1 and CDR2 are SGHRS and YFSETQ. There are 15 residues in the CDR3.

The CDR3 DNA follows: TGTGCCAGCAGTTTATCCGGGACAGGGGATGAAGCTTTCTTT. This sequence encodes CASSLSGTGDEAFF. The rearrangement links TRBV27 to TRBJ1-1; 10 nucleotides match TRBD1. The CDR3 covers 14 residues. Germline V gene data show CDR1 as MNHEY and CDR2 as SMNVEV (reference sequence). After removal of 0 bases from V and 7 bases from J, the junction contained 2 bases not matched to a gene.

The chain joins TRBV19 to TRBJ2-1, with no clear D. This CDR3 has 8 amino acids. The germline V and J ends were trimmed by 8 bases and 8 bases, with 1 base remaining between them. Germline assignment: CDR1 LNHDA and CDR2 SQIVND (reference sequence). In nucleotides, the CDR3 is TGTGCCAGTGATGAGCAGTTCTTC. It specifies CASDEQFF.

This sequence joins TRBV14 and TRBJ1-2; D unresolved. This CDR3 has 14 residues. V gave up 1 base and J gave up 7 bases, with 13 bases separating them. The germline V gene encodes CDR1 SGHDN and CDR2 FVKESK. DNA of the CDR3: TGTGCCAGCAGCCAAGGACTAGCCGGGGTTGGCTACACCTTC. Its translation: CASSQGLAGVGYTF.

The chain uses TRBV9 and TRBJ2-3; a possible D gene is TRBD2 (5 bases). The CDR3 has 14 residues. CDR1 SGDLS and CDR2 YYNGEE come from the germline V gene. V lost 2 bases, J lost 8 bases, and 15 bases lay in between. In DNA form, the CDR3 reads TGTGCCAGCAGCGTTAGGGAGTCTCTTGGTACGCAGTATTTT. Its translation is CASSVRESLGTQYF.

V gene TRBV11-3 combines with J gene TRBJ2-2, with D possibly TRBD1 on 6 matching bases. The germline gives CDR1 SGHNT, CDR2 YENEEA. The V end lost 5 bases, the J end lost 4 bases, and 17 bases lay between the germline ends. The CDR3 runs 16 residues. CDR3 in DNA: TGTGCCAGCAGCGAAAAGACAGGCCCTTGCACCGGGGAGCTGTTTTTT. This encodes CASSEKTGPCTGELFF.

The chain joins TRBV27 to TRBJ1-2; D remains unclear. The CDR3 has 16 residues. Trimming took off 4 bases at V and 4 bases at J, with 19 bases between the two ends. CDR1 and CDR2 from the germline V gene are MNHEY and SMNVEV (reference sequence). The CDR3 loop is CASSSTAFIGLYGYTF. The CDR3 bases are TGTGCCAGCAGTTCCACAGCCTTTATCGGGCTCTATGGCTACACCTTC.

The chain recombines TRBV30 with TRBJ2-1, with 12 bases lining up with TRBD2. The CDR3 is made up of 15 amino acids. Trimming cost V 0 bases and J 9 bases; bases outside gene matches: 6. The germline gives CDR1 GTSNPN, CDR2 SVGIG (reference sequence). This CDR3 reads CAWSVLAGGPGEQFF. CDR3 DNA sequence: TGTGCCTGGAGTGTCCTAGCGGGAGGGCCGGGTGAGCAGTTCTTC.

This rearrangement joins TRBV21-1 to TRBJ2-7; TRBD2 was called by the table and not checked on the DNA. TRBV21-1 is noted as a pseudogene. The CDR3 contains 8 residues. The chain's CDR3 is CASSKREF. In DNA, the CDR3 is TGTGCCAGCAGCAAAAGGGAGTTC.

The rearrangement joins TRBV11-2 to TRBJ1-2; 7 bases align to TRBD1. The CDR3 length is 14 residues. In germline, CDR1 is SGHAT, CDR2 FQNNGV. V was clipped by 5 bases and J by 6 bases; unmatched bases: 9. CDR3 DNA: TGTGCCAGCAGCCAAGACAGGGTAGGGGATGGCTACACCTTC. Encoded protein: CASSQDRVGDGYTF.

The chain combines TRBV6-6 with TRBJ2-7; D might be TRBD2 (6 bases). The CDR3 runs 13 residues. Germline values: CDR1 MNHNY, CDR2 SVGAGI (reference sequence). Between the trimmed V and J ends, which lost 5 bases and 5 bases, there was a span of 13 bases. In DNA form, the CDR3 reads TGTGCCAGCAGTCCGGGAGTAAACGACGAGCAGTACTTC. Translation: CASSPGVNDEQYF.